Listed below are T cell receptor beta chains from one sample, sequenced in a study of shared clonotypes between healthy human individuals. Sequenced by immunoSEQ multiplex PCR; TCRdb stores in-frame clones only, minus some. Of more than 2,000,000 clones in the sample, over 85% were seen once. The sample comprised naive CD4+ T cells from PBMCs. These receptors were taken from a man in his late teens or twenties in good health. Some clones in this sample may be carry-over from other donors' samples. Each CDR3 is given with its conserved first and last residue. The order of the fields is D gene, J gene, clone size, V gene, CDR3 protein, CDR3 DNA. A D gene is named only where the DNA matches it firmly. For some rows the clone size is stated as once, few or many, or as a class when expanded; others skip it.

TRBD2 | TRBJ2-5 | - | TRBV4-3 | CASSQGGGRQETQYF | TGCGCCAGCAGCCAAGGGGGCGGGAGACAAGAGACCCAGTACTTC
- | TRBJ1-1 | few | TRBV18 | CASSPGQQDYTEAFF | TGTGCCAGCTCACCTGGGCAGCAGGATTACACTGAAGCTTTCTTT
TRBD1 | TRBJ1-4 | - | TRBV7-9 | CASRSDRGNEKLFF | TGTGCCAGCAGGTCAGACAGGGGGAATGAAAAACTGTTTTTT
- | TRBJ1-3 | - | TRBV5-8 | CASSGVLSYGNTIYF | TGTGCCAGCAGCGGCGTATTGAGTTACGGAAACACCATATATTTT
TRBD1 | TRBJ2-6 | - | TRBV27 | CASTLTGLRSGANVLTF | TGTGCCAGCACTCTGACAGGGCTTCGTTCCGGGGCCAACGTCCTGACTTTC
- | TRBJ2-5 | - | TRBV25-1 | CASSAPGHQETQYF | TGTGCCAGCAGTGCCCCGGGCCACCAAGAGACCCAGTACTTC
- | TRBJ1-5 | few | TRBV2 | CASSEGVNQPQHF | TGTGCCAGCAGTGAAGGGGTCAATCAGCCCCAGCATTTT
TRBD2 | TRBJ2-5 | - | TRBV2 | CASNRLAGQETQYF | TGTGCCAGCAACCGACTAGCGGGACAAGAGACCCAGTACTTC
- | TRBJ1-2 | - | TRBV6-1 | CATSPGRGNYGYTF | TGTGCCACCTCGCCAGGGAGGGGGAACTATGGCTACACCTTC
- | TRBJ2-3 | once | TRBV5-1 | CASSLGANPTDTQYF | TGCGCCAGCAGCTTGGGAGCTAACCCCACAGATACGCAGTATTTT
TRBD1 | TRBJ2-5 | - | TRBV7-6 | CASSLFGTGYLETQYF | TGTGCCAGCAGCTTATTCGGGACAGGGTATTTGGAGACCCAGTACTTC
- | TRBJ1-6 | - | TRBV2 | CAKGTSKNSPLHF | TGTGCCAAAGGGACATCAAAGAATTCACCCCTCCACTTT
TRBD1 | TRBJ1-2 | - | TRBV7-9 | CASSSFGTGGLGYTF | TGTGCCAGCAGCTCCTTTGGGACAGGGGGCCTGGGCTACACCTTC
TRBD2 | TRBJ2-5 | - | TRBV7-2 | CASSRTRLPNMETQYF | TGTGCCAGCAGCCGGACTAGGTTGCCCAATATGGAGACCCAGTACTTC
- | TRBJ2-1 | - | TRBV7-3 | CASSFLGGGAPNEQFF | TGTGCCAGCAGCTTCCTTGGTGGCGGGGCTCCCAATGAGCAGTTCTTC
TRBD2 | TRBJ2-1 | - | TRBV7-3 | CASSSAGGRAYNEQFF | TGTGCCAGCAGCTCGGCGGGCGGGAGGGCCTACAATGAGCAGTTCTTC
- | TRBJ2-7 | - | TRBV2 | CASSYTGDEQYF | TGTGCCAGCAGTTATACAGGTGACGAGCAGTACTTC
- | TRBJ1-2 | - | TRBV2 | CASSVRDVPTF | TGTGCCAGCAGTGTCAGGGACGTTCCCACCTTC
TRBD2 | TRBJ2-7 | - | TRBV28 | CASSLRAGGYYEQYF | TGTGCCAGCAGTTTAAGGGCGGGAGGTTACTACGAGCAGTACTTC
- | TRBJ2-7 | - | TRBV11-2 | CASSPLSGDRYYEQYF | TGTGCCAGCAGCCCCCTGTCCGGGGATAGATACTACGAGCAGTACTTC
TRBD1 | TRBJ2-1 | - | TRBV6-1 | CASSPGTAPSNEQFF | TGTGCCAGCAGTCCCGGGACAGCCCCTAGCAATGAGCAGTTCTTC
TRBD2 | TRBJ2-7 | - | TRBV5-1 | CASSALGLAGTYEQYF | TGCGCCAGCAGCGCTTTAGGTCTAGCGGGAACCTACGAGCAGTACTTC
TRBD1 | TRBJ2-7 | - | TRBV28 | CASSLQGADEQYF | TGTGCCAGCAGCTTACAGGGGGCCGACGAGCAGTACTTC
- | TRBJ1-1 | few | TRBV5-1 | CASSPRDNTEAFF | TGCGCCAGCAGCCCGAGAGACAACACTGAAGCTTTCTTT
- | TRBJ2-5 | - | TRBV5-5 | CASSLRMRETQYF | TGTGCCAGCAGCTTGCGAATGAGAGAGACCCAGTACTTC
- | TRBJ2-5 | - | TRBV5-1 | CASSLAQGKETQYF | TGCGCCAGCAGCTTGGCGCAGGGCAAAGAGACCCAGTACTTC
TRBD1 | TRBJ1-1 | - | TRBV19 | CASSSWTGGDTEAFF | TGTGCCAGTAGTTCATGGACAGGGGGGGACACTGAAGCTTTCTTT
- | TRBJ2-3 | - | TRBV29-1 | CSVGARVPQYF | TGCAGCGTTGGAGCGAGGGTTCCGCAGTATTTT
TRBD1 | TRBJ1-5 | - | TRBV15 | CATSRGGGQGNQPQHF | TGTGCCACCAGCAGAGGAGGGGGACAGGGGAACCAGCCCCAGCATTTT
- | TRBJ2-7 | - | TRBV7-3 | CASSLPGVRGREQYF | TGTGCCAGCAGCTTACCGGGAGTTCGGGGTCGCGAGCAGTACTTC
TRBD1 | TRBJ2-1 | - | TRBV6-1 | CASKGTGSYNEQFF | TGTGCCAGCAAGGGGACAGGGTCCTACAATGAGCAGTTCTTC
TRBD2 | TRBJ2-5 | - | TRBV10-3 | CAISSGLAGGQETQYF | TGTGCCATCAGTAGCGGACTAGCGGGAGGCCAAGAGACCCAGTACTTC
- | TRBJ2-5 | - | TRBV28 | CASSLDSQTQETQYF | TGTGCCAGCAGTTTGGACTCGCAGACCCAAGAGACCCAGTACTTC
- | TRBJ2-5 | - | TRBV5-1 | CASSLAALQETQYF | TGCGCCAGCAGCTTGGCCGCCTTACAAGAGACCCAGTACTTC
TRBD2 | TRBJ2-7 | - | TRBV27 | CASSPSGGLAGPSYEQYF | TGTGCCAGCAGCCCATCGGGGGGACTAGCGGGGCCCTCCTACGAGCAGTACTTC
TRBD1 | TRBJ1-2 | - | TRBV15 | CATSPSTGTGGNGYTF | TGTGCCACCAGCCCCTCTACCGGGACAGGGGGAAATGGCTACACCTTC
- | TRBJ2-7 | - | TRBV7-2 | CASSLGGAGEQYF | TGTGCCAGCAGCTTAGGAGGGGCTGGCGAGCAGTACTTC
TRBD2 | TRBJ2-2 | - | TRBV5-1 | CASSLQLAGVPTGELFF | TGCGCCAGCAGCTTGCAGTTAGCGGGAGTACCCACCGGGGAGCTGTTTTTT
TRBD2 | TRBJ2-1 | - | TRBV7-3 | CASRPSGSRVHEQFF | TGTGCCAGCAGGCCTAGCGGGAGCCGGGTTCACGAGCAGTTCTTC
TRBD1 | TRBJ1-4 | - | TRBV28 | CASSLQGAREKLFF | TGTGCCAGCAGCTTACAGGGGGCACGGGAAAAACTGTTTTTT
- | TRBJ1-2 | - | TRBV6-1 | CASSERGVGYTF | TGTGCCAGCAGTGAACGAGGGGTGGGCTACACCTTC
- | TRBJ1-2 | - | TRBV18 | CASSPTENYGYTF | TGTGCCAGCTCACCTACGGAGAACTATGGCTACACCTTC
- | TRBJ2-6 | - | TRBV18 | CASSPTIASGANVLTF | TGTGCCAGCTCACCAACAATCGCCTCTGGGGCCAACGTCCTGACTTTC
TRBD1 | TRBJ2-7 | - | TRBV28 | CASRRTGGSYEQYF | TGTGCCAGCAGACGGACAGGAGGCTCCTACGAGCAGTACTTC
- | TRBJ1-3 | - | TRBV7-2 | CASSPVGLLGSGNTIYF | TGTGCCAGCAGTCCGGTTGGGCTCTTAGGCTCTGGAAACACCATATATTTT
TRBD2 | TRBJ2-3 | - | TRBV5-1 | CASSFGLAGNTDTQYF | TGCGCCAGCAGCTTCGGTCTAGCGGGAAACACAGATACGCAGTATTTT
- | TRBJ2-5 | - | TRBV7-7 | CASSLDRLGETQYF | TGTGCCAGCAGCCTAGACAGGCTTGGAGAGACCCAGTACTTC
- | TRBJ2-6 | - | TRBV19 | CATSRLRGGGPGANVLTF | TGTGCCACCTCCAGGCTAAGGGGGGGAGGTCCTGGGGCCAACGTCCTGACTTTC
- | TRBJ1-4 | - | TRBV18 | CASSPPGNTNEKLFF | TGTGCCAGCTCCCCTCCAGGGAATACTAATGAAAAACTGTTTTTT
TRBD2 | TRBJ2-1 | - | TRBV28 | CASRGLAGGPSYNEQFF | TGTGCCAGCAGGGGACTAGCGGGAGGGCCCTCCTACAATGAGCAGTTCTTC
- | TRBJ2-7 | once | TRBV7-3 | CASSFSPGEGEQYF | TGTGCCAGCAGCTTTTCCCCAGGGGAGGGCGAGCAGTACTTC
- | TRBJ1-4 | once | TRBV5-1 | CASSFGGGSGSTEKLFF | TGCGCCAGCAGCTTCGGAGGGGGGTCGGGGTCCACAGAAAAACTGTTTTTT
- | TRBJ1-1 | - | TRBV19 | CASSIGVGDEAFF | TGTGCCAGTAGTATAGGGGTCGGGGATGAAGCTTTCTTT
- | TRBJ2-1 | - | TRBV4-1 | CASSQPGTGNEQFF | TGCGCCAGCAGCCAGCCGGGCACAGGCAATGAGCAGTTCTTC